The present entry profiles one TCR beta chain with its context. Clones were read by immunoSEQ multiplex PCR, and TCRdb kept only the in-frame ones, dropping some. This sample has some 460,000 clones, with around 90% found just once. Donors were grouped by their self-reported clinical history. This CDR3 is built from 16 residues. Trimming at V came to 2 bases and at J to 0 bases, leaving 4 bases not matched to a gene. The germline V gene has CDR1 LNHDA and CDR2 SQIVND (reference sequence). This entry belongs to a study of blood T cell repertoires in COVID-19. This TCR derives from a woman under 30 with acute COVID-19. The sequenced material came from PBMCs or T cells enriched from blood (not recorded which). The gene calls are TRBV19 and TRBJ2-1, with 7 bases fitting TRBD1. Here the CDR3 DNA reads TGTGCCAGTAGTATACGAGGACAGGTCTCCTACAATGAGCAGTTCTTC. Translated, it gives CASSIRGQVSYNEQFF.